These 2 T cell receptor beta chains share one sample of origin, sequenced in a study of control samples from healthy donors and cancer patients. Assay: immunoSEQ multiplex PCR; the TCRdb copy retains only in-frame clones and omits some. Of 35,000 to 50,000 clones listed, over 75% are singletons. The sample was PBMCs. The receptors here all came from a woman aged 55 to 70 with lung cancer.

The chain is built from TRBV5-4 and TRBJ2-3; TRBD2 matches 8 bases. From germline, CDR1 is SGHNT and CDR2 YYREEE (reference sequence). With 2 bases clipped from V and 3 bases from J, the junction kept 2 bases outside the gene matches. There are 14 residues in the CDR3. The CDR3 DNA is TGTGCCAGCAGCTTAGCGGGGGAAACAGATACGCAGTATTTT. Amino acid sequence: CASSLAGETDTQYF.

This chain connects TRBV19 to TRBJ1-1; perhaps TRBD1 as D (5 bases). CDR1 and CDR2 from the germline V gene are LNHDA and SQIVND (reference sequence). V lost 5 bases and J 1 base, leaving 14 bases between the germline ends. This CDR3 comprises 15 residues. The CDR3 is CASSHPGRRNTEAFF. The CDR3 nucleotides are TGTGCCAGTAGTCACCCGGGACGTAGGAACACTGAAGCTTTCTTT.